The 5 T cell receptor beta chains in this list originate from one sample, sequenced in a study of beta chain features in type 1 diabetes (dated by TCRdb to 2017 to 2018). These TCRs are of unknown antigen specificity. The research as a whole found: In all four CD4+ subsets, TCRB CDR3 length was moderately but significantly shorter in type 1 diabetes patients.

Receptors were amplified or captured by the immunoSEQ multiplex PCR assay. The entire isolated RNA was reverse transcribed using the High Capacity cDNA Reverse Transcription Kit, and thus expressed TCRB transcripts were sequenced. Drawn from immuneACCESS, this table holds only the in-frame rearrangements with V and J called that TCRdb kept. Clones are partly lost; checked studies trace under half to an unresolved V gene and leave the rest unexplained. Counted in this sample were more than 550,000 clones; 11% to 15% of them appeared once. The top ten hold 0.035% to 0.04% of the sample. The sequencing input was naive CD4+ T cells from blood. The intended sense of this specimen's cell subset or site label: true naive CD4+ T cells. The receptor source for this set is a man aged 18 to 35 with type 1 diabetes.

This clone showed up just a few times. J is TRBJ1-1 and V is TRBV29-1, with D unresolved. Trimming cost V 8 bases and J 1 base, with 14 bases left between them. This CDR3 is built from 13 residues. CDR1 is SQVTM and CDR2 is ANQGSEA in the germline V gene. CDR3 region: CSPQHPGNTEAFF. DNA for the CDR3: TGCAGCCCACAACACCCGGGGAACACTGAAGCTTTCTTT.

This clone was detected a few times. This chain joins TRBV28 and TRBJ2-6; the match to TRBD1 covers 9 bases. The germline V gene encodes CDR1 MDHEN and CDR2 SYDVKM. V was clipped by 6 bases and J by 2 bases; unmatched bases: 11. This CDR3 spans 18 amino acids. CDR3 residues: CASRFSRDRVPGANVLTF. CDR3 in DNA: TGTGCCAGCAGATTCTCAAGGGACAGGGTTCCTGGGGCCAACGTCCTGACTTTC.

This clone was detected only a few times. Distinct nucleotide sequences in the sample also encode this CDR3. The CDR3 reads CASSLGSTDTQYF. As DNA, the CDR3 is TGTGCCAGCAGCTTAGGTTCTACTGATACGCAGTATTTT. The V and J genes are TRBV7-9 and TRBJ2-3; D gene unclear. Germline-derived CDR1 and CDR2 are SEHNR and FQNEAQ (reference sequence). With 1 base removed from V and 6 bases from J, the gap between germline ends came to 8 bases. This CDR3 is built from 13 residues.

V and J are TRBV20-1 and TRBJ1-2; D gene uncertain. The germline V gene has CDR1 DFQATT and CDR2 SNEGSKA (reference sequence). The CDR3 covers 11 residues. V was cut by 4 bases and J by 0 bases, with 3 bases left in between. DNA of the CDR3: TGCAGTGCTAACACTAACTATGGCTACACCTTC. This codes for CSANTNYGYTF.

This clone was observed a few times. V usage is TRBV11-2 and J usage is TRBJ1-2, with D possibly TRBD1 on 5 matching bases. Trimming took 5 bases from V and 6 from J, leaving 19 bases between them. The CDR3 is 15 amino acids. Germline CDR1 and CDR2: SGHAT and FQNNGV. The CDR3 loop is CASSLAGRRRDGYTF. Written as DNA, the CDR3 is TGTGCCAGCAGCCTCGCAGGGAGGAGACGCGATGGCTACACCTTC.